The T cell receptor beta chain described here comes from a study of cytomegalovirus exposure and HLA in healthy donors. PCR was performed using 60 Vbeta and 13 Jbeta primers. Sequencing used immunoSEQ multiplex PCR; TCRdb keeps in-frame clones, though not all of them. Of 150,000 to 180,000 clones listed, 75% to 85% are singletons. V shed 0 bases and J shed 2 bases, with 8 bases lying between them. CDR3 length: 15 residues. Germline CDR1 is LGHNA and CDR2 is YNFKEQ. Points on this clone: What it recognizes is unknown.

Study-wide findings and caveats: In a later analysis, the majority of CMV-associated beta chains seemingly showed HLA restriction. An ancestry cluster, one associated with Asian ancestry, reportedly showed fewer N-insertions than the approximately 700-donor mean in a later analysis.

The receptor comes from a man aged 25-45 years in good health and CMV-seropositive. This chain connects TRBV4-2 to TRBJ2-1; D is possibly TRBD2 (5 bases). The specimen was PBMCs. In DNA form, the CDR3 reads TGTGCCAGCAGCCAAGAGACTATCCCCTACAATGAGCAGTTCTTC. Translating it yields CASSQETIPYNEQFF.